The clone carrying this T cell receptor (beta chain) was observed a handful of times. Antigen unknown. The CDR3 is made up of 16 amino acids. The germline gives CDR1 DFQATT, CDR2 SNEGSKA (reference sequence). Trimming pared 0 bases from V and 0 bases from J, leaving 12 bases between. The data stem from a study of response to subunit inactivated influenza vaccine. Study findings and constraints: Authors proposed each seasonal influenza vaccination draws in few new T cells.

TCRdb reprocessed the RT-PCR reads via MiXCR and lists one record per CDR3 protein. The profile covers under 950,000 distinct CDR3 sequences, with less than 25% appearing a single time and 10% to 13% taken by the ten largest. The chain is built from TRBV20-1 and TRBJ1-5; D is unclear. The source was PBMCs from blood, collected roughly 5 days after vaccination. The receptor was isolated from a man between 45 and 60 years old who received an inactivated influenza vaccine. The CDR3: CSARDPSRNSNQPQHF. CDR3 DNA: TGCAGTGCTAGAGATCCCAGCAGAAATAGCAATCAGCCCCAGCATTTT.